This is a list of T cell receptor beta chains from one sample in a study of cytomegalovirus exposure and HLA in healthy donors. The method was immunoSEQ multiplex PCR; TCRdb's version includes in-frame clones alone and lacks a portion of them. The data show roughly 230,000 clones, over 75% seen once. Sequenced sample: PBMCs. These receptors came from a boy younger than 18 in good health and CMV-seronegative. Each CDR3 is given with its conserved first and last residue. A D gene is named only where the DNA matches it firmly. Expanded clones are given a class, and other clones once, few, many or no size at all.

v_gene	abundance	j_gene	d_gene	CDR3aa	CDR3nt
TRBV7-9	.	TRBJ1-2	.	CASILTGQSFNYGYTF	TGTGCCAGCATCCTAACCGGACAGTCCTTTAACTATGGCTACACCTTC
TRBV7-9	once	TRBJ1-2	.	CASSLDSRGYGYTF	TGTGCCAGCAGCTTAGATAGCAGGGGATATGGCTACACCTTC
TRBV11-3	once	TRBJ1-2	.	CASSARRGLGDGYTF	TGTGCCAGCAGCGCCCGGAGAGGGTTGGGTGATGGCTACACCTTC
TRBV19	.	TRBJ1-2	TRBD1	CASSRDRAYGYTF	TGTGCCAGTAGCAGAGACAGGGCCTATGGCTACACCTTC
TRBV5-1	few	TRBJ2-5	.	CASVGDQETQYF	TGCGCCAGCGTAGGGGACCAAGAGACCCAGTACTTC
TRBV19	.	TRBJ1-3	.	CASSSGYTIYF	TGTGCCAGTAGTTCCGGTTACACCATATATTTT
TRBV19	once	TRBJ2-3	TRBD2	CASSIVVRGLARDTQYF	TGTGCCAGTAGTATAGTGGTCCGGGGACTAGCGAGAGATACGCAGTATTTT
TRBV15	.	TRBJ1-5	.	CATSRDALRGQPQHF	TGTGCCACCAGCAGAGATGCCCTGAGAGGTCAGCCCCAGCATTTT
TRBV5-1	.	TRBJ1-1	.	CASSLRRGATEAFF	TGCGCCAGCAGCTTGAGGAGGGGCGCTACTGAAGCTTTCTTT
TRBV5-4	few	TRBJ2-5	.	CASSLAEETQYF	TGTGCCAGCAGCTTGGCCGAAGAGACCCAGTACTTC